This TCR beta chain was recovered during a study of blood T cell repertoires in COVID-19 (dated by TCRdb to the early 2020s). About the full investigation: The collaborator samples originated in the United States, Italy and Spain and spanned the acute and convalescent phases of COVID-19. The material from the prospective study consisted of cDNA or gDNA derived from T cells, B-cell-depleted T cells, or PBMCs. The dataset comprised deeply sampled blood TCRbeta repertoires from subjects exposed to, actively infected with, or recovered from COVID-19. The repertoires were made available in a free public database intended to serve as a resource for research on the immune response to SARS-CoV-2. Samples came from the ongoing ImmuneRACE study (first 160 participants) plus 1,254 subjects from 6 global collaborators. Sample metadata almost always included a de-identified subject ID, COVID-19 status, age in years and sex. Where available, HLA class I and class II types were obtained from metadata supplied by the sample provider rather than from assay-based typing. The full study reports these points: The amount of clinical and demographic metadata varied by source and participant and was provided uncurated.

TCRbeta CDR3 regions were amplified from genomic DNA by means of the immunoSEQ Assay, a bias-controlled multiplex PCR. The original pipeline was this. Nucleated cell counts per sample were estimated from amplification of reference gene primers within the assay. To quantify the absolute abundance of each unique TCRbeta CDR3 rearrangement, sequence reads were collapsed and filtered. Productive Simpson clonality was computed per sample as the square root of Simpson's diversity index over productive rearrangements. TCRdb took this table from immuneACCESS and kept in-frame rearrangements with V and J called. Such tables lack part of the clones; where checked against another copy, unresolved V genes explain under half of the gap, and the rest is unexplained. D and trimming were read from the DNA, whereas the V and J calls and clone size are those reported in that table. This sample holds around 180,000 clones; about 85% were observed only once. The ten most abundant clones make up about 20% of the sample.

The CDR3 measures 15 amino acids from cysteine to phenylalanine. Only CDR3 DNA is held: 45 bases, read in frame from base 1. CDR1 and CDR2, looked up from the germline V gene, are SGHTA and FQGTGA. V and J lose 2 bases and 4 bases, and a span of 12 bases separates them. One collaborating source in Seattle enrolled patients during active infection and followed them longitudinally through the course of disease. Each collaborating institution followed its own protocols to collect whole blood in K2EDTA tubes. For TCRbeta analysis, collaborator samples were shipped as frozen whole blood, as isolated PBMCs, or as DNA extracted from either sample type. With respect to this clone: Which antigen it targets is not known. Per-base qualities were not stored, and no clone one base away is much larger.

The TCR was taken from a person between 65 and 79 years old with COVID-19, enrolled during active disease. Recombination joined TRBV7-3 with TRBJ2-1; possibly the D gene is TRBD2, per 5 matching bases. Sequencing was performed on peripheral blood. The bases are TGTGCCAGCAGCTTAGGCGCTAGCACGTACAATGAGCAGTTCTTC. This translates into CASSLGASTYNEQFF. The full variable domain, completed from the reference TRBV7-3 and TRBJ2-1 proteins outside the CDR3, reads GAGVSQTPSNKVTEKGKYVELRCDPISGHTALYWYRQSLGQGPEFLIYFQGTGAADDSGLPNDRFFAVRPEGSVSTLKIQRTERGDSAVYLCASSLGASTYNEQFFGPGTRLTVL.